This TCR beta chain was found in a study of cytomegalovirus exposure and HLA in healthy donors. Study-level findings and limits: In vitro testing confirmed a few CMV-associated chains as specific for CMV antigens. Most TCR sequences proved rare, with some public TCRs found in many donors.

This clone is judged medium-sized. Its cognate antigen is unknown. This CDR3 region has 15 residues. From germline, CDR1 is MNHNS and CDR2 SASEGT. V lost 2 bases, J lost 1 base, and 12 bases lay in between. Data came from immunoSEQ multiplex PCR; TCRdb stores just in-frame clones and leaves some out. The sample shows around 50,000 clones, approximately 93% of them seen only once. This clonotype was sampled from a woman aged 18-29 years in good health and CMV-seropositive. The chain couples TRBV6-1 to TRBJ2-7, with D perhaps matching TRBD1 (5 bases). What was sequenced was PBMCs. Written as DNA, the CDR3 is TGTGCCAGCAGTGAAACCGACAGTGAATCCTACGAGCAGTACTTC. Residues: CASSETDSESYEQYF.